The rows below give T cell receptor beta chains drawn from one sample of a study of blood T cell repertoires in COVID-19. The method was immunoSEQ multiplex PCR; TCRdb's version includes in-frame clones alone and lacks a portion of them. The data contain around 370,000 clones, around 87% of them singletons. Sequencing used peripheral blood. Every receptor here comes from a man aged 18 to 29 with active or convalescent COVID-19. Both conserved end residues are part of each CDR3. A D gene is named only where the DNA matches it firmly.

J gene,D gene,V gene,CDR3 protein
TRBJ2-1,NA,TRBV29-1,CSAVDYPDPRSRYNEQFF
TRBJ1-2,NA,TRBV2,CASREQGGRDGYTF
TRBJ1-3,NA,TRBV4-1,CASSQGHTGGNTIYF
TRBJ2-2,NA,TRBV4-1,CASSQGTVREHRGAVF
TRBJ2-1,TRBD2,TRBV5-1,CASRWTSDYNEQFF
TRBJ1-1,TRBD1,TRBV14,CASSPGQGVSEAFF
TRBJ1-2,TRBD1,TRBV4-3,CASSQVGGDYGYTF
TRBJ2-1,NA,TRBV27,CASTLVTGSYNEQFF
TRBJ1-5,NA,TRBV6-5,CASTGSWNQPQHF
TRBJ2-7,NA,TRBV23-1,CASSQQTQARAYEQYF
TRBJ2-2,NA,TRBV12-3/TRBV12-4,CASRGIDRGELFF
TRBJ1-1,TRBD1,TRBV27,CASRTGGLNTEAFF
TRBJ1-5,TRBD1,TRBV11-2,CASSPTGIYQPQHF
TRBJ2-7,TRBD1,TRBV27,CASSTRQGVYEQYF
TRBJ2-2,TRBD1,TRBV19,CASSMTGFGELFF
TRBJ1-2,NA,TRBV7-2,CASSLAYSVTNYGYTF
TRBJ1-2,NA,TRBV7-9,CASSSGSPYGYTF
TRBJ2-5,NA,TRBV27,CASSLWTGLRETQYF
TRBJ2-2,NA,TRBV11-3,CASTGTSNTGELFF
TRBJ2-1,NA,TRBV27,CASSRDTSYNEQFF
TRBJ1-6,NA,TRBV28,CASTFTRTVYSPLHF
TRBJ2-3,NA,TRBV9,CASSRLGPRTQYF
TRBJ2-3,NA,TRBV7-9,CASSLARRGPFTDTQYF
TRBJ1-1,NA,TRBV4-2,CASSQVRGGTEAFF
TRBJ2-5,NA,TRBV30,CAWAGQLETQYF
TRBJ1-6,TRBD1,TRBV6-5,CASTAPSTGDSPLHF
TRBJ1-6,TRBD1,TRBV9,CASSDEGTGSSYNSPLHF
TRBJ2-5,TRBD1,TRBV19,CASSRDRTQETQYF
TRBJ2-1,TRBD1,TRBV2,CASKTGGFYNEQFF
TRBJ1-2,NA,TRBV19,CASSSGGRGYGYTF
TRBJ1-5,NA,TRBV11-2,CASSSQGGRQPQHF
TRBJ1-1,TRBD1,TRBV19,CASSRPDRADYTEAFF
TRBJ1-1,NA,TRBV27,CASTLRLSGGTEAFF
TRBJ1-2,TRBD1,TRBV5-1,CASSDGQGGYGYTF
TRBJ1-5,TRBD1,TRBV7-9,CASSGRQGYGNQPQHF
TRBJ1-6,TRBD1,TRBV18,CASSRDRESPLHF
TRBJ1-2,NA,TRBV9,CASSVFISPNYGYTF
TRBJ1-6,NA,TRBV19,CASSLDKSSYNSPLHF
TRBJ2-7,TRBD1,TRBV7-2,CASSRDSLTYEQYF
TRBJ1-5,NA,TRBV7-2,CASSPHGGLNQPQHF
TRBJ2-7,NA,TRBV14,CASSQVAAGSYEQYF
TRBJ2-7,TRBD2,TRBV7-2,CASSFTSGRLQYF
TRBJ1-2,NA,TRBV3-1/TRBV3-2,CASSQARSSGYTF
TRBJ1-2,TRBD1,TRBV9,CASSVGNRGYTF
TRBJ2-3,TRBD2,TRBV9,CASSVGRGTDTQYF
TRBJ2-5,TRBD2,TRBV19,CASSILAGGETQYF
TRBJ1-6,NA,TRBV6-2/TRBV6-3,CASSYSKQGNSPLHF
TRBJ2-1,NA,TRBV19,CASSIVGTEHSYNEQFF
TRBJ2-4,NA,TRBV7-2,CASSLTAFFDKNIQYF
TRBJ1-2,NA,TRBV6-1,CASSDGGPRNYGYTF
TRBJ1-5,TRBD1,TRBV18,CASSAGGASQPQHF
TRBJ1-3,NA,TRBV6-1,CASIEASLVGNTIYF
TRBJ2-3,TRBD1,TRBV28,CASSLRDRAGFADTQYF
TRBJ2-7,NA,TRBV29-1,CSVGAVYEQYF
TRBJ2-2,NA,TRBV6-4,CASSDQGHGELFF